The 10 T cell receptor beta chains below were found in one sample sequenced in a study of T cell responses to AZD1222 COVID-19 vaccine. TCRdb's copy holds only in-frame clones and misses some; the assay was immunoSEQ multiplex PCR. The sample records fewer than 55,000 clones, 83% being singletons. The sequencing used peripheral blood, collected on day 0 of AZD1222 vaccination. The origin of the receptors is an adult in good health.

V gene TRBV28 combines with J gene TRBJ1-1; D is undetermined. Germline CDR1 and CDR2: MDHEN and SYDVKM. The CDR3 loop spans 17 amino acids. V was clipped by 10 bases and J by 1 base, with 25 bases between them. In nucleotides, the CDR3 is TGTGCCACCTATCCTCCACACGGATGGGAGTCGAACACTGAAGCTTTCTTT. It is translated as CATYPPHGWESNTEAFF.

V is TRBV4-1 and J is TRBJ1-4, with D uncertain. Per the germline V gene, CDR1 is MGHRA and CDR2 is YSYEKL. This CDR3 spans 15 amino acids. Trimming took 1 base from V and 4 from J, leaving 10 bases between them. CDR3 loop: CASSQGGQVNEKLFF. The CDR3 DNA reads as TGCGCCAGCAGCCAAGGTGGGCAGGTTAATGAAAAACTGTTTTTT.

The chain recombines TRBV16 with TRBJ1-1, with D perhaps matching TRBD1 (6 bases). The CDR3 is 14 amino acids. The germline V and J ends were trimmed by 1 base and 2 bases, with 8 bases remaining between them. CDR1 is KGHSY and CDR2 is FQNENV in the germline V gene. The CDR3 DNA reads TGTGCCAGCAGCCAATTGGGGGCCAACACTGAAGCTTTCTTT. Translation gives CASSQLGANTEAFF.

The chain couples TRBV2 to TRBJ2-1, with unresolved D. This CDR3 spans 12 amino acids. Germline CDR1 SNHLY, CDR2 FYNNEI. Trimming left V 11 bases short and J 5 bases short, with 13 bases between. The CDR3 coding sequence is TGTGCCTCATTTGACACTAACAATGAGCAGTTCTTC. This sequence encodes CASFDTNNEQFF.

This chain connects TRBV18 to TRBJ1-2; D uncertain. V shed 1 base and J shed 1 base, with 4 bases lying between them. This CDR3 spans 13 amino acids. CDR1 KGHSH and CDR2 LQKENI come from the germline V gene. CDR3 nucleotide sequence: TGTGCCAGCTCACCACAGGGTAACTATGGCTACACCTTC. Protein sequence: CASSPQGNYGYTF.

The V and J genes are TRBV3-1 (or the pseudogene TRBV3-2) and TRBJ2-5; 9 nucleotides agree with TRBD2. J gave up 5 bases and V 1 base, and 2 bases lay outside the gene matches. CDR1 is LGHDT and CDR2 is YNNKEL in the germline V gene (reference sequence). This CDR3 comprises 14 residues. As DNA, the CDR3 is TGTGCCAGCAGCCAAGGAAGCGGGAGGGAGACCCAGTACTTC. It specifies CASSQGSGRETQYF.

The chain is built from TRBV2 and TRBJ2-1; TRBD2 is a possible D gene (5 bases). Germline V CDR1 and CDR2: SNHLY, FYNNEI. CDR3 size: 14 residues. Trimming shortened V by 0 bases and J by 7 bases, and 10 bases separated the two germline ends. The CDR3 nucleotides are TGTGCCAGCAGTGAAGCTGGGCCGGGGAATGAGCAGTTCTTC. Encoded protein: CASSEAGPGNEQFF.

In nucleotides, the CDR3 is TGTGCCAGCAGCAGGGGGACAGGGGCCTACGAGCAGTACTTC. Translation gives CASSRGTGAYEQYF. This chain connects TRBV7-9 to TRBJ2-7, with TRBD1 identical over 10 bases. This CDR3 is 14 amino acids long. Germline V CDR1 and CDR2: SEHNR, FQNEAQ (reference sequence). The trim removed 5 bases at V and 2 bases at J, leaving 3 bases unmatched.

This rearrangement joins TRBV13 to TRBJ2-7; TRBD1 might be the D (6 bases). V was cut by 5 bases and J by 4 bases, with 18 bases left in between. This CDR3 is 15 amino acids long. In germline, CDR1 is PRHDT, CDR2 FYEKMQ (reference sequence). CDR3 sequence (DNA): TGTGCCAGCAGCGCATGGGACACCGCCTTTTACGAGCAGTACTTC. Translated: CASSAWDTAFYEQYF.

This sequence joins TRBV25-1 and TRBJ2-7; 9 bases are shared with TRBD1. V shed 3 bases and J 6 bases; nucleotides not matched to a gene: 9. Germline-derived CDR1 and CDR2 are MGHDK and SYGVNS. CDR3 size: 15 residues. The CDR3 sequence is CASSDQGQGSAEQYF. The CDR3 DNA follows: TGTGCCAGCAGTGATCAAGGACAGGGGAGCGCCGAGCAGTACTTC.